This T cell receptor beta chain was identified during a study of radiotherapy plus CTLA-4 blockade in lung cancer (dated by TCRdb to 2016 to 2019). About the study as a whole: Objective responses were observed in approximately 19% of enrolled patients, and disease control was achieved in around 30%.

Trimming removed 1 base from V and 0 bases from J, leaving 15 bases between the germline ends. From the germline V gene, CDR1 is SGHAT and CDR2 is FQNNGV. The CDR3, cysteine through phenylalanine, is 18 amino acids long. The entry retains the CDR3 DNA only, 54 bases that are in frame from base 1. The study evaluated CTLA-4 blockade (ipilimumab) given together with focal radiation therapy in patients who had chemo-refractory metastatic non-small-cell lung cancer. What the study reported, not specific to this receptor: The strongest predictors of response, as reported, were early dynamic changes in blood T cell clones along with a rise in serum interferon-beta after radiation. TCR clones derived from tumors expanded in peripheral blood after treatment with radiotherapy and ipilimumab.

In the case of this clone: Its recognized antigen is unknown. No quality values exist for individual bases; no much larger clone is one base distant.

The library was generated by the immunoSEQ multiplex PCR assay. TCRdb obtained this table from immuneACCESS and retained in-frame rearrangements with V and J assigned. These tables miss some clones; where compared with another copy, unresolved V genes account for less than half of the shortfall, and the remainder is unexplained. Recorded for this sample are 40,000 to 50,000 clones; 75% to 90% of them occurred a single time. The ten largest make up 2.5% to 3.5% of the sample. The chain uses TRBV11-2 and TRBJ1-4; the D gene cannot be named for sure. This receptor was identified in a human donor with non-small cell lung cancer who had stable disease on radiotherapy plus ipilimumab. The sequencing here drew on peripheral blood, taken from a patient treated with radiotherapy plus ipilimumab. The CDR3 here reads CASSLAFRSRATNEKLFF. The nucleotide sequence reads as follows: TGTGCCAGCAGCTTAGCGTTCCGAAGCCGCGCAACTAATGAAAAACTGTTTTTT.